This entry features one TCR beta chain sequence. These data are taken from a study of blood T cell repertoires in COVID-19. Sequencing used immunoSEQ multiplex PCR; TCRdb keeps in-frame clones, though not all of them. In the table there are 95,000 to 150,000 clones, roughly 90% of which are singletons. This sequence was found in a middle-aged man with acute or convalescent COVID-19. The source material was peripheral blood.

The CDR3 region is CASSLHQGDNTGELFF. For the CDR3, the DNA is TGTGCCAGCAGCTTGCACCAGGGCGATAACACCGGGGAGCTGTTTTTT. V gene TRBV5-4 combines with J gene TRBJ2-2; weak D call: TRBD1 (5 bases). Germline V gene sequence: CDR1 SGHNT, CDR2 YYREEE (reference sequence). The CDR3 covers 16 residues. The germline V and J ends were trimmed by 1 base and 2 bases, with 12 bases remaining between them.